The 15 T cell receptor beta chains below were found in one sample sequenced in a study of ipilimumab plus nivolumab after autologous stem cell transplantation (dated by TCRdb to the early 2020s). Libraries were constructed by the immunoSEQ multiplex PCR assay. As stored in TCRdb, this immuneACCESS dataset retains in-frame rearrangements with V and J assigned. A fraction of the clones does not appear; measured against another copy, unresolved V genes explain less than half of the discrepancy, and the remainder lacks a known reason. The sample has 17,000 or so clones on record, 70% to 80% of them singletons. The top ten constitute around 9.6% of the sample. The material was PBMCs, obtained in a trial of ipilimumab plus nivolumab as post-transplant consolidation. These TCRs come from a male donor with diffuse large B-cell lymphoma.

The rearrangement links TRBV7-2 to TRBJ2-7; no definite D call. Germline lookup yields CDR1 SGHTA and CDR2 FQGNSA. Trimming left V 4 bases short and J 7 bases short, with 11 bases between. The CDR3 is 12 amino acids. CDR3 in DNA: TGTGCCAGCAGCTCCTATGTCGGTGAGCAGTACTTC. Translation gives CASSSYVGEQYF.

The chain links TRBV4-3 to TRBJ2-7; D might be TRBD1 (5 bases). The CDR3 consists of 13 residues. Germline loops: CDR1 LGHNA, CDR2 YSLEER. V lost 2 bases and J 6 bases, leaving 11 bases between the germline ends. The CDR3 here is CASSQIQGTEQYF. Here the CDR3 DNA reads TGCGCCAGCAGCCAAATTCAGGGAACCGAGCAGTACTTC.

V and J are TRBV6-5 and TRBJ1-2; D gene uncertain. The V and J ends lost 4 bases and 0 bases respectively, with 6 bases between them. Germline V gene data show CDR1 as MNHEY and CDR2 as SVGAGI. The CDR3 spans 13 residues. The CDR3: CASSSKANYGYTF. CDR3 bases: TGTGCCAGCAGTTCGAAAGCTAACTATGGCTACACCTTC.

This chain uses TRBV7-8 with TRBJ1-2; D ambiguous. V lost 2 bases and J 8 bases, leaving 9 bases between the germline ends. The germline V gene has CDR1 SGHVS and CDR2 FQNEAQ. CDR3 size: 12 residues. The CDR3 spells CASSLLGSGYTF. The CDR3 bases are TGTGCCAGCAGCTTACTGGGGAGCGGCTACACCTTC.

The table lists this clone with a count of one. The V and J genes are TRBV9 and TRBJ1-3; no definite D call. V was cut by 4 bases and J by 1 base, with 15 bases left in between. In germline, CDR1 is SGDLS, CDR2 YYNGEE. The CDR3 loop spans 16 amino acids. CDR3 sequence: CASSPAWSASGNTIYF. Here the CDR3 DNA reads TGTGCCAGCAGCCCTGCTTGGAGCGCTTCTGGAAACACCATATATTTT. Looking up the rest from reference TRBV9 and TRBJ1-3 gives the full variable domain: DSGVTQTPKHLITATGQRVTLRCSPRSGDLSVYWYQQSLDQGLQFLIQYYNGEERAKGNILERFSAQQFPDLHSELNLSSLELGDSALYFCASSPAWSASGNTIYFGEGSWLTVV.

The gene calls are TRBV7-8 and TRBJ2-7; the D is unclear. The CDR3 contains 12 residues. V was cut by 8 bases and J by 7 bases, with 15 bases left in between. The V gene's germline CDR1 is SGHVS and CDR2 FQNEAQ. CDR3 protein: CASGLWVGEQYF. The CDR3 DNA is TGTGCCAGCGGCCTATGGGTCGGGGAGCAGTACTTC.

V and J are TRBV5-1 and TRBJ2-7, with D tentatively TRBD1 (6 bases). Trimming stripped 4 bases from V and 5 bases from J, with 19 bases between. Germline CDR1 and CDR2: SGHRS and YFSETQ. CDR3 length: 15 amino acids. The CDR3 here is CASSLQQGISDEQYF. CDR3 nucleotides: TGCGCCAGCAGCCTGCAACAGGGAATTTCCGACGAGCAGTACTTC.

The chain is built from TRBV11-2 and TRBJ2-1; a possible D gene is TRBD2 (5 bases). The CDR3 consists of 13 residues. Germline V lookup: CDR1 SGHAT, CDR2 FQNNGV. V lost 8 bases and J 10 bases, leaving 18 bases between the germline ends. The CDR3 is CASDPGVYTEQFF. In nucleotides, the CDR3 is TGTGCCAGCGACCCCGGGGTTTACACGGAGCAGTTCTTC. Full variable domain (remainder filled in from reference TRBV11-2 and TRBJ2-1): EAGVAQSPRYKIIEKRQSVAFWCNPISGHATLYWYQQILGQGPKLLIQFQNNGVVDDSQLPKDRFSAERLKGVDSTLKIQPAKLEDSAVYLCASDPGVYTEQFFGPGTRLTVL.

CDR3 sequence: CASSVGGKWDGYTF. The CDR3 DNA follows: TGTGCCAGCAGCGTAGGGGGGAAATGGGATGGCTACACCTTC. The chain has TRBV9 and TRBJ1-2, with a weak D call TRBD1 (5 bases). V gave up 0 bases and J gave up 6 bases, with 12 bases separating them. Germline loops: CDR1 SGDLS, CDR2 YYNGEE. The CDR3 sequence is 14 residues long.

V gene TRBV7-2 combines with J gene TRBJ2-5; 10 bases are a match to TRBD2. Unmatched junction bases numbered 13, after V lost 5 bases and J lost 1 base. Germline V CDR1 and CDR2: SGHTA, FQGNSA. This CDR3 has 18 amino acids. This CDR3 reads CASSQSGPSGGAQETQYF. The CDR3 bases are TGTGCCAGCAGCCAGTCCGGCCCAAGCGGGGGGGCCCAAGAGACCCAGTACTTC.

The J gene is TRBJ2-7, the V gene TRBV18; D uncertain. V was pared by 5 bases and J by 4 bases, with 12 bases between. The V gene's germline CDR1 is KGHSH and CDR2 LQKENI. The CDR3 has 13 amino acids. DNA for the CDR3: TGTGCCAGCTCATTGGGCTCCATATACGAGCAGTACTTC. Amino acid sequence: CASSLGSIYEQYF.

The table lists this clone with a count of one. Within the sample, other DNA sequences also encode this same CDR3. The chain carries TRBV27 and TRBJ1-4; D may be TRBD1 (6 bases). Deletions cut 2 bases from V and 8 bases from J, with 9 bases between. Germline assignment: CDR1 MNHEY and CDR2 SMNVEV (reference sequence). This CDR3 contains 13 residues. The CDR3 protein is CASSLPGEEKLFF. CDR3 DNA: TGTGCCAGCAGTTTACCAGGGGAGGAAAAACTGTTTTTT.

This chain uses TRBV21-1 with TRBJ1-5; the table's TRBD1 call for D was not verified on the DNA. TRBV21-1 is flagged as a pseudogene. CDR3 size: 14 residues. This CDR3 reads CAAIRWGGNQPQHF. DNA of the CDR3: TGTGCCGCAATACGATGGGGCGGCAATCAGCCCCAGCATTTT.

This clone was picked up a small number of times. The chain combines TRBV10-1 with TRBJ1-2, with a possible D match to TRBD1 (5 bases). The ends were cut back, 6 bases at V and 8 bases at J, with 16 bases in the middle. The CDR3 covers 13 residues. Per germline, CDR1 WNHNN and CDR2 SYGVQD (reference sequence). The CDR3 reads CASRMEGIGGYTF. The DNA of the CDR3 is TGCGCCAGCAGGATGGAGGGGATAGGAGGCTACACCTTC.

The chain carries TRBV5-4 and TRBJ2-1; possible D gene TRBD1, 6 bases. The CDR3 runs 13 residues. Germline CDR1 reads SGHNT; CDR2 reads YYREEE (reference sequence). V was trimmed by 2 bases and J by 8 bases, leaving 11 bases between them. CDR3 in amino acids: CASSLRGSHEQFF. The CDR3 DNA sequence: TGTGCCAGCAGCTTAAGGGGGTCGCATGAGCAGTTCTTC.